This is a list of T cell receptor beta chains from one sample in a study of shared clonotypes between healthy human individuals. Assay used: immunoSEQ multiplex PCR; TCRdb lists only in-frame clones, some missing. The sample shows about 2.4 million clones, more than 90% of them seen only once. The specimen sequenced was naive CD4+ T cells sorted from blood. These receptors originate from a man aged 18 to 35 in good health. Both conserved end residues are part of each CDR3. A D gene is named only where the DNA matches it firmly. Not all rows give a size; the values are once, few, many and, for expanded clones, a class.

J gene	D gene	clone size	V gene	CDR3 DNA	CDR3 protein
TRBJ2-2	TRBD2	once	TRBV11-2	TGTGCCAGCAGCTTTGCCCTTAGCGGGAGTGGGATGAGAACCGGGGAGCTGTTTTTT	CASSFALSGSGMRTGELFF
TRBJ1-1	NA	NA	TRBV6-5	TGTGCCAGCAGTTATCAGAGCGGCCGTGAAGCTTTCTTT	CASSYQSGREAFF
TRBJ1-1	NA	NA	TRBV9	TGTGCCAGCAGTGGGATTCCGAACACTGAAGCTTTCTTT	CASSGIPNTEAFF
TRBJ2-1	NA	NA	TRBV19	TGTGCCAGTAGTAACATTCAGGAGCACCACAATGAGCAGTTCTTC	CASSNIQEHHNEQFF
TRBJ2-5	TRBD2	NA	TRBV28	TGTGCCAGCAGTCTGGGGACTATAGAGACCCAGTACTTC	CASSLGTIETQYF
TRBJ1-6	NA	NA	TRBV14	TGTGCCAGCAGCCAAAATATAGGGTATAATTCACCCCTCCACTTT	CASSQNIGYNSPLHF
TRBJ2-7	NA	NA	TRBV9	TGTGCCAGCAGCGTAACCGGGGGAGCCTACGAGCAGTACTTC	CASSVTGGAYEQYF
TRBJ2-2	NA	once	TRBV30	TGTGCCTGGAACGAGAACACCGGGGAGCTGTTTTTT	CAWNENTGELFF
TRBJ2-1	TRBD2	NA	TRBV19	TGTGCCAGTAGGCCAACTAGCGGCTTGGGGAATGAGCAGTTCTTC	CASRPTSGLGNEQFF
TRBJ2-7	TRBD2	NA	TRBV6-5	TGTGCCAGCAGTTACTCGGGTAGCGGGACCTACGAGCAGTACTTC	CASSYSGSGTYEQYF
TRBJ1-6	NA	NA	TRBV6-1	TGTGCCAGCAGTGGAAGGCAGAAGAGTTCACCCCTCCACTTT	CASSGRQKSSPLHF
TRBJ2-7	NA	NA	TRBV5-1	TGCGCCAGCATGGGGGCCTACGAGCAGTACTTC	CASMGAYEQYF
TRBJ2-5	NA	NA	TRBV28	TGTGCCAGCAGTCGCCGGCAGGGGCAAGAGACCCAGTACTTC	CASSRRQGQETQYF
TRBJ2-7	NA	NA	TRBV6-5	TGTGCCAGCAGTTACTCGGACAGAATCGACGAGCAGTACTTC	CASSYSDRIDEQYF
TRBJ2-7	NA	NA	TRBV10-3	TGTGCCATCAGTGCCTATGATACCTACGAGCAGTACTTC	CAISAYDTYEQYF
TRBJ1-2	TRBD1	NA	TRBV5-1	TGCGCCAGCAGCTTAGCATTTACGGACAGGGTGAATGGCTACACCTTC	CASSLAFTDRVNGYTF
TRBJ2-3	TRBD2	once	TRBV5-8	TGTGCCAGCAGCTTGGGAGCGGGGCTCACAGATACGCAGTATTTT	CASSLGAGLTDTQYF
TRBJ2-1	NA	NA	TRBV29-1	TGCAGCGTACAGTCTCGAGAGCAGTTCTTC	CSVQSREQFF
TRBJ1-6	NA	NA	TRBV4-1	TGCGCCAGCAGCCAGGAGGGGGTCTTAAATTCACCCCTCCACTTT	CASSQEGVLNSPLHF
TRBJ2-3	TRBD1	NA	TRBV4-3	TGCGCCAGCAGCCCGGACAGGGGTTTTGATACGCAGTATTTT	CASSPDRGFDTQYF
TRBJ2-7	NA	NA	TRBV28	TGTGCCAGCGGTAGGGGGGGCCCTACCTACGAGCAGTACTTC	CASGRGGPTYEQYF
TRBJ2-3	NA	NA	TRBV5-1	TGCGCCAGCAGCTTCCGGGACTCCGCCACAGATACGCAGTATTTT	CASSFRDSATDTQYF
TRBJ2-3	TRBD2	NA	TRBV9	TGTGCCAGCAGCGTCCGGAGGGGACTAGCGGAAACATACACAGATACGCAGTATTTT	CASSVRRGLAETYTDTQYF
TRBJ2-7	TRBD1	NA	TRBV2	TGTGCCAGCACCCAACAGGGGGCTCTCGAGCAGTACTTC	CASTQQGALEQYF
TRBJ2-5	TRBD2	NA	TRBV27	TGTGCCAGCAGTTCGCGGGGGAGCCAAGAGACCCAGTACTTC	CASSSRGSQETQYF
TRBJ1-1	NA	NA	TRBV6-5	TGTGCCAGCACCCGGGGCATTGAAGCTTTCTTT	CASTRGIEAFF
TRBJ1-6	NA	NA	TRBV7-9	TGTGCCAGCAGCTTAGTCAATAATTCACCCCTCCACTTT	CASSLVNNSPLHF
TRBJ1-1	TRBD1	NA	TRBV10-3	TGTGCCATCAGTGAATTCGGGACAGCCACTCTAACGAGCACTGAAGCTTTCTTT	CAISEFGTATLTSTEAFF
TRBJ1-2	NA	NA	TRBV19	TGTGCCAGTAGTGTGACTGGGCACAGTTATGACTATGGCTACACCTTC	CASSVTGHSYDYGYTF
TRBJ1-2	NA	NA	TRBV18	TGTGCCAGCTCAAATTCCATGGCAGCGACTAACTATGGCTACACCTTC	CASSNSMAATNYGYTF
TRBJ2-2	NA	NA	TRBV30	TGTGCCTGGAGTGACCGGGTTGCCGGGGAGCTGTTTTTT	CAWSDRVAGELFF
TRBJ1-4	TRBD1	NA	TRBV9	TGTGCCAGCAGCGCCGACAGGGGGATTAATGAAAAACTGTTTTTT	CASSADRGINEKLFF
TRBJ2-7	TRBD2	NA	TRBV6-6	TGTGCCAGCAGTTCCGCGGGGGACGAGCAGTACTTC	CASSSAGDEQYF
TRBJ2-5	NA	NA	TRBV6-5	TGTGCCAGCACGGAGGGGGTGTCAGAGACCCAGTACTTC	CASTEGVSETQYF
TRBJ2-7	NA	NA	TRBV5-1	TGCGCCAGCAGCTTGGACAGGGAATACGAGCAGTACTTC	CASSLDREYEQYF
TRBJ2-7	NA	NA	TRBV5-6	TGTGCCAGCAGCTTGGGGGCCCCGGCGTCCTACGAGCAGTACTTC	CASSLGAPASYEQYF
TRBJ2-7	NA	NA	TRBV9	TGTGCCAGCAGCCCTCACGTAAGACCGGACCTCTACGAGCAGTACTTC	CASSPHVRPDLYEQYF
TRBJ2-2	TRBD2	NA	TRBV4-3	TGCGCCAGCAGCCAAGGGGGGGTTGGCGGGAGAATCACCGGGGAGCTGTTTTTT	CASSQGGVGGRITGELFF
TRBJ1-2	NA	NA	TRBV30	TGTGCCTGGAGTGTACCCGGCTCTGGCTACACCTTC	CAWSVPGSGYTF
TRBJ2-3	TRBD2	NA	TRBV28	TGTGCCAGCAGTTCGGGGGGAGGCACAGATACGCAGTATTTT	CASSSGGGTDTQYF
TRBJ2-1	NA	NA	TRBV15	TGTGCCACCAGCAGAGGGGTTAGTCAGGGGAAAAACAATGAGCAGTTCTTC	CATSRGVSQGKNNEQFF
TRBJ2-7	TRBD2	NA	TRBV7-9	TGTGCCAGCAGCTTAAGGGCGGGTAGCGGGGACTACGAGCAGTACTTC	CASSLRAGSGDYEQYF
TRBJ2-5	TRBD2	NA	TRBV5-4	TGTGCCAGCATGTCGAGCGGGGGGGGGCGAGAGACCCAGTACTTC	CASMSSGGGRETQYF
TRBJ1-2	NA	NA	TRBV27	TGTGCCAGCAGTTCTTACTATGGCTACACCTTC	CASSSYYGYTF
TRBJ2-7	TRBD2	NA	TRBV5-4	TGTGCCAGCAGCCTACTAGCGGATTCCTCCTACGAGCAGTACTTC	CASSLLADSSYEQYF
TRBJ2-5	NA	NA	TRBV7-9	TGTGCCAGCAGCTTAGGTGGGCAAACCCAGTACTTC	CASSLGGQTQYF
TRBJ2-7	NA	NA	TRBV5-4	TGTGCCAGCAGCTTGGGGTCAAACTCCTACGAGCAGTACTTC	CASSLGSNSYEQYF
TRBJ1-1	TRBD1	NA	TRBV10-3	TGTGCCATCAGTGAAGACAGGGGGATGAACACTGAAGCTTTCTTT	CAISEDRGMNTEAFF